This TCR beta chain derives from a study of T cell changes during pregnancy in multiple sclerosis. TCRdb keeps only in-frame clones here, not all; method: immunoSEQ multiplex PCR. The data show 47,000 or so clones, with about 94% seen just once and over 0.45% held by the top ten. V was shortened by 1 base and J by 7 bases, with 13 bases between the two germline ends. Germline V gene lookup returns CDR1 GTSNPN and CDR2 SVGIG (reference sequence). The CDR3 contains 13 residues. J is TRBJ1-2 and V is TRBV30; the D is unclear. The sequence was collected from a female donor with multiple sclerosis, enrolled in a pregnancy study. This specimen consisted of CD4+ T cells from peripheral blood mononuclear cells, obtained in the first trimester of pregnancy. The CDR3 DNA sequence: TGTGCCTGGAGTGCCCAAAGTGGAGGTGGCTACACCTTC. Translating gives CAWSAQSGGGYTF.